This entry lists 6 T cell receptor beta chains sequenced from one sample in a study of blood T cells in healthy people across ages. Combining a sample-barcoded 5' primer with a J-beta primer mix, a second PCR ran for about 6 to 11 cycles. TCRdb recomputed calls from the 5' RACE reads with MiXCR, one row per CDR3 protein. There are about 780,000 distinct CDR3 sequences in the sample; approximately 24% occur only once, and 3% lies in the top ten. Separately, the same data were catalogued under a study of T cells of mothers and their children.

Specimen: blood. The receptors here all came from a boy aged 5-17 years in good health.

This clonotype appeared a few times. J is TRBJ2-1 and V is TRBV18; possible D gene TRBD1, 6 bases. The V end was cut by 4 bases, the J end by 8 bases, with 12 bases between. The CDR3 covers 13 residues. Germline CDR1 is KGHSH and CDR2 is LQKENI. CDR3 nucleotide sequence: TGTGCCAGCTCACGAAGCAGGGGCGATGAGCAGTTCTTC. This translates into CASSRSRGDEQFF.

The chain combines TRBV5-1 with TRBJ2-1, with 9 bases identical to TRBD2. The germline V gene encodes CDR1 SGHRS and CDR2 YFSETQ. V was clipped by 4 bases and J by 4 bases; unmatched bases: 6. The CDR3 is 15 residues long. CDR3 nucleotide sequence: TGCGCCAGCAGCGAGACTAGCGGACTATACAATGAGCAGTTCTTC. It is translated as CASSETSGLYNEQFF.

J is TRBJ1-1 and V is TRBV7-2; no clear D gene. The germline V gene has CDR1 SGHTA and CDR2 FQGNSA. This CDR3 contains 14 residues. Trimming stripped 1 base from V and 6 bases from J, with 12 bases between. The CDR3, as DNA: TGTGCCAGCAGCTTAGTACCCACTCCCTCTGAAGCTTTCTTT. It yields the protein CASSLVPTPSEAFF.

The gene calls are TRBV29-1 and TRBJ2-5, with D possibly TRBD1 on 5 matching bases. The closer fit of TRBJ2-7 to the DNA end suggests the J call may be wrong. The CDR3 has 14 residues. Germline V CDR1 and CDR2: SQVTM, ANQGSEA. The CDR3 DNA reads TGCAGCGTCCAAGACAGTCGAACAGTCTACGAGCAGTACTTC. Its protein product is CSVQDSRTVYEQYF.

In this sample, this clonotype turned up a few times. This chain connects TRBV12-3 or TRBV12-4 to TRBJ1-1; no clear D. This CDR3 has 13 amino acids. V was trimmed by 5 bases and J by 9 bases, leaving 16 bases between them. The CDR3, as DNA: TGTGCCAGCAGTCCGGAGGGCAGGCTCAAAGCTTTCTTT. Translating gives CASSPEGRLKAFF.

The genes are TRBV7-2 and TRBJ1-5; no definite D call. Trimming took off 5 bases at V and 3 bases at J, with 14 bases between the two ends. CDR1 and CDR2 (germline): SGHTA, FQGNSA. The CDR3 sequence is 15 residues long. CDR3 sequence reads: CASSNRETTNQPQHF. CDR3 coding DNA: TGTGCCAGCAGCAACCGGGAGACTACCAATCAGCCCCAGCATTTT. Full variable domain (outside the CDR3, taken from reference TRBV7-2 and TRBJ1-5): GAGVSQSPSNKVTEKGKDVELRCDPISGHTALYWYRQSLGQGLEFLIYFQGNSAPDKSGLPSDRFSAERTGGSVSTLTIQRTQQEDSAVYLCASSNRETTNQPQHFGDGTRLSIL.